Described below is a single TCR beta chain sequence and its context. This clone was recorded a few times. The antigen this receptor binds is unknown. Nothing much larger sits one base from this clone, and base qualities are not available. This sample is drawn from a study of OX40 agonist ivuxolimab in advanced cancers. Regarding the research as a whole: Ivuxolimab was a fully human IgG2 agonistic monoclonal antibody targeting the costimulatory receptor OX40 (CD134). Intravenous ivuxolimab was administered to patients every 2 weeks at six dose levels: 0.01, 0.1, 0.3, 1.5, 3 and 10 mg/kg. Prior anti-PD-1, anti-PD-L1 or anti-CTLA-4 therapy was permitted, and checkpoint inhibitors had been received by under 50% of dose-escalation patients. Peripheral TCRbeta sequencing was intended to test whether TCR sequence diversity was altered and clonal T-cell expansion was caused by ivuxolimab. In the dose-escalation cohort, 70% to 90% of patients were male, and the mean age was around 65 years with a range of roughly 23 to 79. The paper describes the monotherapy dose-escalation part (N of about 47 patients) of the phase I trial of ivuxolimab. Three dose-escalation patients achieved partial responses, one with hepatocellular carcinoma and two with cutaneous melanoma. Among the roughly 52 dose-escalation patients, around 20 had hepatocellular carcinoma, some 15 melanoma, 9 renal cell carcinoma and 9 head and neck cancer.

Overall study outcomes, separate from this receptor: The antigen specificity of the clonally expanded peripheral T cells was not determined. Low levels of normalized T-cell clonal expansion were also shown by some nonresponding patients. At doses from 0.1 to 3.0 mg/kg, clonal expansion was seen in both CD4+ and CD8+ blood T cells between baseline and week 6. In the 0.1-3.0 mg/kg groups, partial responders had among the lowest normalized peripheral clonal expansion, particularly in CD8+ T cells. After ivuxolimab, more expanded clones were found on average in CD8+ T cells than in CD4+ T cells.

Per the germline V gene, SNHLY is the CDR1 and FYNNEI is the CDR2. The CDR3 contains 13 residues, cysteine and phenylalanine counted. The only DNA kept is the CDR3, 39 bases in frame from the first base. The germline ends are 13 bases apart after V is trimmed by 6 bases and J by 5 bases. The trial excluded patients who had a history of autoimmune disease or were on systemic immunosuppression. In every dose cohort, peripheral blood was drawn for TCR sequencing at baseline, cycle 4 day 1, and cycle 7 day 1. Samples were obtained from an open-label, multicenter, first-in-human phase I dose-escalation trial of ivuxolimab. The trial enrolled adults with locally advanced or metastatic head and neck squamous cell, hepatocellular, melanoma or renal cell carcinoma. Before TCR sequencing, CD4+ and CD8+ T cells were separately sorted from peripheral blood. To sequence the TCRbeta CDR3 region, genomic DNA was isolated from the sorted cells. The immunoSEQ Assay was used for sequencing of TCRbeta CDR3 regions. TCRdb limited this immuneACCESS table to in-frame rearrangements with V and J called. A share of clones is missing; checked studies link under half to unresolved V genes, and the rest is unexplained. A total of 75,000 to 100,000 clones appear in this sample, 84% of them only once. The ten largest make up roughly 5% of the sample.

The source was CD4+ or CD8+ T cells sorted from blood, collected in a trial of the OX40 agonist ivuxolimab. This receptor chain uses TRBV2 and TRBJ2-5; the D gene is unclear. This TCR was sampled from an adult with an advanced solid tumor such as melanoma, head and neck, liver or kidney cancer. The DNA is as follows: TGTGCCAGCAGGTTCACATCTTGGGAGACCCAGTACTTC. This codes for CASRFTSWETQYF.